These T cell receptor beta chains were read from a single sample in a study of shared clonotypes between healthy human individuals. The repertoire was sequenced with immunoSEQ multiplex PCR; TCRdb's copy has only in-frame clones and lacks some. This table holds just over 2,000,000 clones, less than 95% found once. Sequenced input: naive CD8+ T cells sorted from blood. The receptors derive from a man younger than 35 in good health. CDR3s include the opening cysteine and the closing phenylalanine or tryptophan. A D gene is named only where the DNA matches it firmly. The size entry is marked missing in some rows and otherwise reads once, few, many or a size class.

TRBV13,TRBD1,NA,TRBJ2-7,TGTGCCAGCAGTTCTGCAGGGACAGGGGGTATCTACGAGCAGTACTTC,CASSSAGTGGIYEQYF
TRBV19,NA,NA,TRBJ2-7,TGTGCCAGTAGTATGTGGCTAGACTACGAGCAGTACTTC,CASSMWLDYEQYF
TRBV28,TRBD1,NA,TRBJ1-5,TGTGCCAGCAGTTGGACAGGGAGAAGCAATCAGCCCCAGCATTTT,CASSWTGRSNQPQHF
TRBV30,NA,NA,TRBJ2-1,TGTGCCTGGAGTACCGGATGGGATGAGCAGTTCTTC,CAWSTGWDEQFF
TRBV13,TRBD1,NA,TRBJ2-1,TGTGCCAGCAGCTATCGGACAGGGGGCAATGAGCAGTTCTTC,CASSYRTGGNEQFF
TRBV2,NA,NA,TRBJ1-2,TGTGCCAGCAGCCGGGACAAGTATGGCTACACCTTC,CASSRDKYGYTF
TRBV29-1,TRBD1,NA,TRBJ1-2,TGCAGCGTTGAATATGAAGTGGGACAGGACCCCTCTAACTATGGCTACACCTTC,CSVEYEVGQDPSNYGYTF
TRBV13,TRBD1,once,TRBJ1-3,TGTGCCAGCAGCTCCATAGACAGGGGATATGGAAACACCATATATTTT,CASSSIDRGYGNTIYF
TRBV2,TRBD2,NA,TRBJ2-7,TGTGCCAGCGTTCCGGGACTAATCTACGAGCAGTACTTC,CASVPGLIYEQYF
TRBV9,NA,NA,TRBJ1-3,TGTGCCAGCAGCGTAGGACGGGGGGGGTTTTCTGGAAACACCATATATTTT,CASSVGRGGFSGNTIYF
TRBV27,NA,NA,TRBJ2-1,TGTGCCAGCAGTCCTCGGGTTGTGAAGGACAATGAGCAGTTCTTC,CASSPRVVKDNEQFF
TRBV6-5,NA,NA,TRBJ1-1,TGTGCCAGCAGTTCGGGACAATTCGGCACTGAAGCTTTCTTT,CASSSGQFGTEAFF
TRBV7-9,TRBD1,once,TRBJ2-6,TGTGCCAGCAGCCCTAGGGCAGGGGGCAGCTCTGGGGCCAACGTCCTGACTTTC,CASSPRAGGSSGANVLTF
TRBV5-8,TRBD1,NA,TRBJ2-7,TGTGCCAGCAGCATACGGACAGGCGCTACCTACGAGCAGTACTTC,CASSIRTGATYEQYF
TRBV2,TRBD2,NA,TRBJ2-1,TGTGCCAGCAGTCAAGGACTAGCCATATCCTACAATGAGCAGTTCTTC,CASSQGLAISYNEQFF
TRBV6-6,NA,NA,TRBJ2-1,TGTGCCAGCAGTTACATGGAGGGGAGAGGTGAGCAGTTCTTC,CASSYMEGRGEQFF
TRBV4-1,NA,NA,TRBJ2-7,TGCGCCAGCAGCCAAGCTAGGGGTCCTCTCTACGAGCAGTACTTC,CASSQARGPLYEQYF
TRBV4-1,NA,NA,TRBJ2-3,TGCGCCAGCAGCCAAGTTCAGGGGCGCACGGGGTCGCAGTATTTT,CASSQVQGRTGSQYF
TRBV5-4,TRBD1,NA,TRBJ2-5,TGTGCCAGCAGCTCCGGGACAGGGGGGCAAGAGACCCAGTACTTC,CASSSGTGGQETQYF
TRBV11-3,TRBD1,NA,TRBJ2-1,TGTGCCAGCAGTTTTGCTCCGGGACAGGGGAAAAATGAGCAGTTCTTC,CASSFAPGQGKNEQFF
TRBV6-1,NA,NA,TRBJ2-3,TGTGCCAGCAGTGAAAGGGCCAGGTCGAGGGATACGCAGTATTTT,CASSERARSRDTQYF
TRBV27,NA,NA,TRBJ2-5,TGTGCCAGCAGTTTTGGACATCAAGAGACCCAGTACTTC,CASSFGHQETQYF
TRBV27,NA,NA,TRBJ2-7,TGTGCCAGTAGCTCCACGAGGCATAACGAGCAGTACTTC,CASSSTRHNEQYF
TRBV12-5,NA,NA,TRBJ1-1,TGTGCTAGTGGTTCCCGGGTTGACACTGAAGCTTTCTTT,CASGSRVDTEAFF
TRBV6-1,NA,NA,TRBJ1-5,TGTGCCGGAGGGGTCAATCAGCCCCAGCATTTT,CAGGVNQPQHF
TRBV6-1,NA,NA,TRBJ2-1,TGTGCCAGCAGTGATGGGGGTGGGTCCTACAATGAGCAGTTCTTC,CASSDGGGSYNEQFF